This TCR beta chain was documented in a study of blood T cell repertoires in COVID-19. In the study overall: Both acute and convalescent COVID-19 samples were obtained from the United States, Italy and Spain. The cDNA or gDNA used as material had been derived from T cells, B-cell-depleted T cells, or PBMCs.

Per germline, CDR1 KGHSH and CDR2 LQKENI. Trimming took 3 bases from V and 0 from J, leaving 8 bases between them. This CDR3 comprises 15 residues. Original handling: Estimated nucleated cell counts came from reference gene primer amplification. Data came from immunoSEQ multiplex PCR; TCRdb stores just in-frame clones and leaves some out. V, J and clone size reflect that table, while D and trimming were determined from the DNA. Among fewer than 250,000 clones listed, 82% were seen once. The TCR comes from an older woman with COVID-19, enrolled during active disease. The chain employs TRBV18 and TRBJ2-2, with D possibly being TRBD1 (5 bases). The specimen was peripheral blood. CDR3 loop: CASSPQGSNTGELFF. The CDR3 nucleotides read TGTGCCAGCTCACCCCAGGGATCGAACACCGGGGAGCTGTTTTTT.